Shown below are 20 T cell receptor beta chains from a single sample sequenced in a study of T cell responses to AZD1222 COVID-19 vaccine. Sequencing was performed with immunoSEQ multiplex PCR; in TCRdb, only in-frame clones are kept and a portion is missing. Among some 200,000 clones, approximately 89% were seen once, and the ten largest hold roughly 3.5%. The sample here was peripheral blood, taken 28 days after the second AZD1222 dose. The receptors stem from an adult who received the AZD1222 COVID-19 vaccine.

Here the CDR3 DNA reads TGCGCCAGCAGCTTGGGTAGGTTCGGACAGCATACCTACGAGCAGTACTTC. It codes for CASSLGRFGQHTYEQYF. The chain combines TRBV5-1 with TRBJ2-7; a weak D match, TRBD1 (6 bases). V lost 0 bases to trimming and J lost 2 bases, with 18 bases between them. This CDR3 spans 17 amino acids. Germline lookup yields CDR1 SGHRS and CDR2 YFSETQ.

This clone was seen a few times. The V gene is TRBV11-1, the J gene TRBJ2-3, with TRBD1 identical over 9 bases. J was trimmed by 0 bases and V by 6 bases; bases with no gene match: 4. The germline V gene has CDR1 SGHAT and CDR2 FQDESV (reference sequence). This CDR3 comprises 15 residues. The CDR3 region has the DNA TGTGCCAGCAGTTCCGGGACAGGGAGCACAGATACGCAGTATTTT. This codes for CASSSGTGSTDTQYF.

This CDR3 is CASSLDPIYQRINSYNEQFF. DNA of the CDR3: TGTGCCAGCAGCTTAGACCCAATCTATCAGCGGATCAACTCCTACAATGAGCAGTTCTTC. The chain recombines TRBV11-3 with TRBJ2-1; tentatively, D is TRBD2 (5 bases). The V gene lost 0 bases and the J gene lost 0 bases, with 21 bases spanning the gap. Germline CDR1 and CDR2: SGHNT and YENEEA. The CDR3 extends over 20 amino acids.

CDR3 nucleotides: TGTGCCAGCAGTTTACCAGGGATGAACACTGAAGCTTTCTTT. Amino acid sequence: CASSLPGMNTEAFF. This sequence joins TRBV28 and TRBJ1-1; TRBD1 is a possible D gene (5 bases). Germline CDR1 and CDR2: MDHEN and SYDVKM. This CDR3 comprises 14 residues. Deletions cut 2 bases from V and 0 bases from J, with 7 bases between.

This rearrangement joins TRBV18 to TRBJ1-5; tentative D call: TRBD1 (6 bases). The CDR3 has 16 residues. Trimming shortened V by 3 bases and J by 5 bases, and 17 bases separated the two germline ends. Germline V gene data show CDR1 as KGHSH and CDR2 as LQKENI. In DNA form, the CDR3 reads TGTGCCAGCTCACCTAACCCGACAGGAACCCATCAGCCCCAGCATTTT. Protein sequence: CASSPNPTGTHQPQHF. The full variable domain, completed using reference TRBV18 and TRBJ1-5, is NAGVMQNPRHLVRRRGQEARLRCSPMKGHSHVYWYRQLPEEGLKFMVYLQKENIIDESGMPKERFSAEFPKEGPSILRIQQVVRGDSAAYFCASSPNPTGTHQPQHFGDGTRLSIL.

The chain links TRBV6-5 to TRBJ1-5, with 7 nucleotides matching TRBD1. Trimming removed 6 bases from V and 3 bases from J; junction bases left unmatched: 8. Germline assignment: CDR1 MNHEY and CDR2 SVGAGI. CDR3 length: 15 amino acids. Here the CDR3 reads CASSSGQVINQPQHF. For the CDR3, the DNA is TGTGCCAGCAGCAGCGGACAGGTCATCAATCAGCCCCAGCATTTT.

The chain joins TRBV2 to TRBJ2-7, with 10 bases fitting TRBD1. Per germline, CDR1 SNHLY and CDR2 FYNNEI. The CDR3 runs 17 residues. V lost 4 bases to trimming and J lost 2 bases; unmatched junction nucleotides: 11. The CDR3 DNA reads TGTGCCAGCAGTGTCAGTAAGGGGACAGGGGTAACCTACGAGCAGTACTTC. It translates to CASSVSKGTGVTYEQYF. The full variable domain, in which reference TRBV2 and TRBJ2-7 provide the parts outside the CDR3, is EPEVTQTPSHQVTQMGQEVILRCVPISNHLYFYWYRQILGQKVEFLVSFYNNEISEKSEIFDDQFSVERPDGSNFTLKIRSTKLEDSAMYFCASSVSKGTGVTYEQYFGPGTRLTVT.

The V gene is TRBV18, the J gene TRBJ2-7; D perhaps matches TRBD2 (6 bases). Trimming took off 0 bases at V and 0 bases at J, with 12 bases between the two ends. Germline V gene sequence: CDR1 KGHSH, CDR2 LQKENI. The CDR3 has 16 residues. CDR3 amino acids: CASSPPERASSYEQYF. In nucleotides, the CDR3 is TGTGCCAGCTCACCACCCGAGCGGGCGAGCTCCTACGAGCAGTACTTC.

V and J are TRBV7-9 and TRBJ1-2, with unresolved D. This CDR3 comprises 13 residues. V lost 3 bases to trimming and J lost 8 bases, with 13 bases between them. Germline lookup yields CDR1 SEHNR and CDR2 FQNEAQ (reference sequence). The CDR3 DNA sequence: TGTGCCAGCAGCTTTGGTTGGGGAGGGGGCTACACCTTC. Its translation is CASSFGWGGGYTF.

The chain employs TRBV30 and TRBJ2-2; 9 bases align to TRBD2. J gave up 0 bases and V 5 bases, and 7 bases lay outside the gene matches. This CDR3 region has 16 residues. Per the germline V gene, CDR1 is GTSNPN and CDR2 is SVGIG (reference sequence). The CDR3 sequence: CAWGVAGGPNTGELFF. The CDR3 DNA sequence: TGTGCCTGGGGGGTGGCGGGAGGGCCGAACACCGGGGAGCTGTTTTTT. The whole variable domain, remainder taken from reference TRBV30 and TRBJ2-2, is SQTIHQWPATLVQPVGSPLSLECTVEGTSNPNLYWYRQAAGRGLQLLFYSVGIGQISSEVPQNLSASRPQDRQFILSSKKLLLSDSGFYLCAWGVAGGPNTGELFFGEGSRLTVL.

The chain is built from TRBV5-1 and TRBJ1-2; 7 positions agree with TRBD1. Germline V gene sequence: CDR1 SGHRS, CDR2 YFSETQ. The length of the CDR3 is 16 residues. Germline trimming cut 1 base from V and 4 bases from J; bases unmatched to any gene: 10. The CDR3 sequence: CASSLISRGNTYGYTF. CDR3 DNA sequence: TGCGCCAGCAGCTTGATTAGCAGGGGGAACACCTATGGCTACACCTTC.

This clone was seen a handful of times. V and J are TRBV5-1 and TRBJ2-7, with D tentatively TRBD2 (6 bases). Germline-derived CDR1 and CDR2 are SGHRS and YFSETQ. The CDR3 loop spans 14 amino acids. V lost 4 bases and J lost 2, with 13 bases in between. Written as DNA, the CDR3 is TGCGCCAGCAGCCACCTGGGCGGGACCTACGAGCAGTACTTC. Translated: CASSHLGGTYEQYF.

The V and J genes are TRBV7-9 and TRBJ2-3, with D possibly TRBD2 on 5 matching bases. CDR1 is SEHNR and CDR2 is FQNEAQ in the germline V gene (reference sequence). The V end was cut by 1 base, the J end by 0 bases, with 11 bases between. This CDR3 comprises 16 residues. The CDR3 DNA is TGTGCCAGCAGCTTAGATTTACGAGGGAGCACAGATACGCAGTATTTT. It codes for CASSLDLRGSTDTQYF.

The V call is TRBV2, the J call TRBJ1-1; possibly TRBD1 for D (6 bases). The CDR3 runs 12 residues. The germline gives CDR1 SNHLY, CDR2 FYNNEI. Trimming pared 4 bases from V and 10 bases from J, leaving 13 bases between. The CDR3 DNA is TGTGCCAGCAGTGTTATGGGCAGGGGAGCTTTCTTT. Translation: CASSVMGRGAFF.

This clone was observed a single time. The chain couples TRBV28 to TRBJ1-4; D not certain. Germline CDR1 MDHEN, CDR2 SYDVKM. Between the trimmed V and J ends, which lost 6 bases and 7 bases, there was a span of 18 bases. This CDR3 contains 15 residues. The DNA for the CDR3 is TGTGCCAGCAGCCTTGCGACACTCCGAGGTGAAAAACTGTTTTTT. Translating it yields CASSLATLRGEKLFF.

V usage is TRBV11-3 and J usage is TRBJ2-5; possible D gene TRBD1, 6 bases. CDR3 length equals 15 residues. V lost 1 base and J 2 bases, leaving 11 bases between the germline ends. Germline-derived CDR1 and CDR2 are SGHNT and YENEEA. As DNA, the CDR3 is TGTGCCAGCAGCTTAGGAGGGGACAAACAAGAGACCCAGTACTTC. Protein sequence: CASSLGGDKQETQYF.

The CDR3 spells CASSSYGNNEQFF. The CDR3 region has the DNA TGTGCCAGCAGCTCCTACGGCAACAATGAGCAGTTCTTC. The gene calls are TRBV7-3 and TRBJ2-1; no firm D call. This CDR3 region has 13 residues. In germline, CDR1 is SGHTA, CDR2 FQGTGA. Deletions cut 4 bases from V and 5 bases from J, with 9 bases between.

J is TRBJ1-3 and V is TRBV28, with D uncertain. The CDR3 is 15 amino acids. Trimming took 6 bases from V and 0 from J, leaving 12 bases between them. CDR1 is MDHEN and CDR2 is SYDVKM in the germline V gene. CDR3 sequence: CASSPPLISGNTIYF. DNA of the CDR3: TGTGCCAGCAGCCCGCCGCTTATCTCTGGAAACACCATATATTTT. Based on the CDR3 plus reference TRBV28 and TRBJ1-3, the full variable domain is DVKVTQSSRYLVKRTGEKVFLECVQDMDHENMFWYRQDPGLGLRLIYFSYDVKMKEKGDIPEGYSVSREKKERFSLILESASTNQTSMYLCASSPPLISGNTIYFGEGSWLTVV.

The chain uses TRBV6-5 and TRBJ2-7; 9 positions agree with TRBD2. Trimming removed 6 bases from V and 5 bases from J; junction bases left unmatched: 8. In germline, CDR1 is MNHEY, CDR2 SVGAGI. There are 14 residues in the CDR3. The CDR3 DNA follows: TGTGCCAGCAGCACTTTGACTAGCGGAGACGAGCAGTACTTC. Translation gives CASSTLTSGDEQYF.

The CDR3 reads CASRTAGGELFF. CDR3 nucleotides: TGTGCCTCCAGGACAGCGGGCGGGGAGCTGTTTTTT. The chain employs TRBV11-2 and TRBJ2-2, with D perhaps being TRBD1 or TRBD2 (6 bases each). Germline V lookup: CDR1 SGHAT, CDR2 FQNNGV. V was pared by 11 bases and J by 7 bases, with 14 bases between. This CDR3 region has 12 residues.